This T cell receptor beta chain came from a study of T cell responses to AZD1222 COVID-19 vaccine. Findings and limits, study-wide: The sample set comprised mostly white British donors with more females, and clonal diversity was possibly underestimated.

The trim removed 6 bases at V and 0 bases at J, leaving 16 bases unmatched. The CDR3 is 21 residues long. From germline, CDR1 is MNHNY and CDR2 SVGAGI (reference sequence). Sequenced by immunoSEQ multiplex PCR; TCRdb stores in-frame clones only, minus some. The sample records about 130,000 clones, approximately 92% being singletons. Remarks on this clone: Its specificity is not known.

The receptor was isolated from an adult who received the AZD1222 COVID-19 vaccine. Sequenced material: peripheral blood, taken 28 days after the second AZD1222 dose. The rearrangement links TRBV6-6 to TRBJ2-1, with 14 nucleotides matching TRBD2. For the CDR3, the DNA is TGTGCCAGCAGCCTTACATGGACTAGCGGGAGGTACCACCACTCCTACAATGAGCAGTTCTTC. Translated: CASSLTWTSGRYHHSYNEQFF.